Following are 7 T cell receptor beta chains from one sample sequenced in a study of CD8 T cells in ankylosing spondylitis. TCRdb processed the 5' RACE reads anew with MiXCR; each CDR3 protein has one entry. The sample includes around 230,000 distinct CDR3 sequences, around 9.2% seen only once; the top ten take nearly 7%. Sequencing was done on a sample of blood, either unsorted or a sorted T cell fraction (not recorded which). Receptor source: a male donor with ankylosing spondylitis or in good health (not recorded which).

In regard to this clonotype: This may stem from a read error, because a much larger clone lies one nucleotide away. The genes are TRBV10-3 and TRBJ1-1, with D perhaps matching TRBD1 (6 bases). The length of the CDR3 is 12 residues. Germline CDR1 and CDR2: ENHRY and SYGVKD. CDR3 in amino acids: CAADSGDTVAFF. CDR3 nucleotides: TGTGCCGCCGATTCCGGGGACACTGTAGCTTTCTTT.

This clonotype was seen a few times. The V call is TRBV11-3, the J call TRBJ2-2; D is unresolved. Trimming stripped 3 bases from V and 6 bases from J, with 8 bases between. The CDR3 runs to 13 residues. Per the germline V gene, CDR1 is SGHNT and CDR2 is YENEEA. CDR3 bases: TGTGCCAGCAGCTTTGTAGAGGCCGGGGAGCTGTTTTTT. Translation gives CASSFVEAGELFF.

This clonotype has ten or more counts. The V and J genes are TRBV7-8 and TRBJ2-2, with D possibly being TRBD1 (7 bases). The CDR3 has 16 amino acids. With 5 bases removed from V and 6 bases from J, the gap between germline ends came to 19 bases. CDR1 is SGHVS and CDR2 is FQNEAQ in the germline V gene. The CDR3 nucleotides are TGTGCCAGCAGCCCCCCGAGGACAGGAGGGTCCGGGGAGCTGTTTTTT. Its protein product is CASSPPRTGGSGELFF.

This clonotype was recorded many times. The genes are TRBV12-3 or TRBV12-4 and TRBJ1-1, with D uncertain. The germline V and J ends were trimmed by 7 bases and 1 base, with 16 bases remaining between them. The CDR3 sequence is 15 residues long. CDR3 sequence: CASTPSGRRNTEAFF. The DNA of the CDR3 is TGTGCCAGCACTCCAAGCGGACGGAGGAACACTGAAGCTTTCTTT.

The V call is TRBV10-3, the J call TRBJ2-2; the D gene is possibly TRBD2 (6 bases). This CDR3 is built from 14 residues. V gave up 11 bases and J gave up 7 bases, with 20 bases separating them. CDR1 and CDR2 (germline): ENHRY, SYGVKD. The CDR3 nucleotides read TGTGCCTCCACCGGGACTTCCGAATTCGGGGAGCTGTTTTTT. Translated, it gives CASTGTSEFGELFF.

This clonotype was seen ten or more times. CDR3: CASSRQENTEAFF. CDR3 in DNA: TGCGCCAGCAGTAGACAAGAGAACACTGAAGCTTTCTTT. The chain links TRBV5-1 to TRBJ1-1, with unresolved D. The length of the CDR3 is 13 residues. CDR1 SGHRS and CDR2 YFSETQ come from the germline V gene. V was trimmed by 5 bases and J by 1 base, leaving 9 bases between them.

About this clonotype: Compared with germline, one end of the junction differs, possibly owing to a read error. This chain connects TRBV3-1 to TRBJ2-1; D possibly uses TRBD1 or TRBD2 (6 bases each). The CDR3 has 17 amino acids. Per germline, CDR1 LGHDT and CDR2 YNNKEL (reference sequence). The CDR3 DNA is TGTGCCAGCTGCCAAGATCGGGGGCGGACCTCCTACAATGAGCAGTTCTTC. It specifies CASCQDRGRTSYNEQFF.